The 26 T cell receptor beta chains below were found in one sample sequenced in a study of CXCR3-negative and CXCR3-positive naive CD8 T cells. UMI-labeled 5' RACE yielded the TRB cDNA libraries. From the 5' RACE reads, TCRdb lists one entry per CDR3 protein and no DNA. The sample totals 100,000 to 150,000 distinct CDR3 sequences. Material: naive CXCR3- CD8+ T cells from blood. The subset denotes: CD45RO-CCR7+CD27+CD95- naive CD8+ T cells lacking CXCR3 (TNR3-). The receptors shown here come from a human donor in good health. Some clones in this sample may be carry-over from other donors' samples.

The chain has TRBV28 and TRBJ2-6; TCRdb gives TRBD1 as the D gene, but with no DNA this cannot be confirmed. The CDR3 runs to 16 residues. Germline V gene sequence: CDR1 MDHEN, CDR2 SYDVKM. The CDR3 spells CASSFGTASGADVLTF. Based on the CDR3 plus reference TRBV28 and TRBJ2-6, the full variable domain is DVKVTQSSRYLVKRTGEKVFLECVQDMDHENMFWYRQDPGLGLRLIYFSYDVKMKEKGDIPEGYSVSREKKERFSLILESASTNQTSMYLCASSFGTASGADVLTFGAGSRLTVL.

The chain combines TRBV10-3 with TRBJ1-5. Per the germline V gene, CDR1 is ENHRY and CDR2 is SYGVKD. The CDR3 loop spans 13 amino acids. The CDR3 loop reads CATGADRNQPQHF.

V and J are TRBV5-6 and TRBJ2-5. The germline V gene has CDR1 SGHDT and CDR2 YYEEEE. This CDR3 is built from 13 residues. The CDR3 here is CASSLRSSETQYF.

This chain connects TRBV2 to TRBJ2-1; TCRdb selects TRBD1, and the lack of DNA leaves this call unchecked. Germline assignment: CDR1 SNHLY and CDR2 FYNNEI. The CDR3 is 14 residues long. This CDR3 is CASSEAGGYNEQFF.

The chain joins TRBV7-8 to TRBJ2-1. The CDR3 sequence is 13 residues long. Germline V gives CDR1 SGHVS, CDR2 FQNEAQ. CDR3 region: CASSLARNNEQFF.

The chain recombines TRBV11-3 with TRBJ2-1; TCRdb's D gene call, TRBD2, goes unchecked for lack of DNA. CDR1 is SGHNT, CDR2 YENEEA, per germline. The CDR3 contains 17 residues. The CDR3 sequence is CASSLDLGGSGLGEQFF.

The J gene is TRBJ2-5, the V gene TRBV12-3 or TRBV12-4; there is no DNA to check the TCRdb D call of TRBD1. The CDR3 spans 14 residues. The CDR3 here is CASTVGGGEETQYF.

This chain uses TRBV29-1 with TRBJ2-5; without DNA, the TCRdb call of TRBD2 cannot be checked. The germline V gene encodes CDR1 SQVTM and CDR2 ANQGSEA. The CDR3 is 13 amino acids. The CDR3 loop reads CSVWPAGEETQYF.

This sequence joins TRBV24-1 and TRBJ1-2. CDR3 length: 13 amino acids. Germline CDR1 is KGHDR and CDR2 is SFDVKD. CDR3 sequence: CATSDSDSGGYTF.

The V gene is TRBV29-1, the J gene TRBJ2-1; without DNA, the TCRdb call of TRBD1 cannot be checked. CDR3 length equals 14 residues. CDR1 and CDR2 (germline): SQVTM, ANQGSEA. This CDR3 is CSVEDRGEGNEQFF.

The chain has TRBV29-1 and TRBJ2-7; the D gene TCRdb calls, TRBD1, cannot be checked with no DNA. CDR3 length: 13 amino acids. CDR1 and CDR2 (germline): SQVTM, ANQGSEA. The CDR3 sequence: CTPSGISSYEQYF.

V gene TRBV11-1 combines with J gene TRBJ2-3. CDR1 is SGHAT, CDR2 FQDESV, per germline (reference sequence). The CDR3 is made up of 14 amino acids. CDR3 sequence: CASSRNGNTDTQYF.

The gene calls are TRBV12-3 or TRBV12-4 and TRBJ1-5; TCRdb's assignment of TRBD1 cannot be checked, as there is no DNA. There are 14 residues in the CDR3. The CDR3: CASSSGRGEQPQHF.

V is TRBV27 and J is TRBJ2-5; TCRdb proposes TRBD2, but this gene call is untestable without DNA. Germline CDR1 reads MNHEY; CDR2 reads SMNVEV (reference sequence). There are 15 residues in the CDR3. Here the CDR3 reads CASSLTSGGSETQYF.

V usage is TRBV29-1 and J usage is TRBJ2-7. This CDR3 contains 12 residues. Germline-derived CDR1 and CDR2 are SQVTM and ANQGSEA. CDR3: CSVEENDYEQYF.

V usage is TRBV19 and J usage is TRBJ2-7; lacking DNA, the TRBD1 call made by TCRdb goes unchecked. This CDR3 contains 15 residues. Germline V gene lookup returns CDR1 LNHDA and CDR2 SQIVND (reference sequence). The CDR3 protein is CASSALSGASYEQYF.

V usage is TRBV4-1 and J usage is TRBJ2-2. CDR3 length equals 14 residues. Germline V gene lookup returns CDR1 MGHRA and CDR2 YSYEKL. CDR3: CASSLLGNTGELFF.

CDR3 sequence reads: CASSSGLRNLKAETQYF. This chain uses TRBV28 with TRBJ2-5; TCRdb's D call, TRBD2, is unchecked because there is no DNA. This CDR3 region has 17 residues. CDR1 and CDR2 from the germline V gene are MDHEN and SYDVKM.

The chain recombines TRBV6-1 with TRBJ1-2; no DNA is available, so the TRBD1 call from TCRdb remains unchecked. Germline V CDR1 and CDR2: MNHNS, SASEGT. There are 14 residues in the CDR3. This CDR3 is CASSADRTPYGYTF.

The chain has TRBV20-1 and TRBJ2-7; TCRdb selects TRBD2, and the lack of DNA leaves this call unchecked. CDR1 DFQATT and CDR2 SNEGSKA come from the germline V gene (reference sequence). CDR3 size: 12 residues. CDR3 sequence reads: CSASRGGNEQYF.

CDR3 residues: CSVEDGRQITDTQYF. The chain is built from TRBV29-1 and TRBJ2-3; TCRdb calls TRBD1, which cannot be checked without DNA. The CDR3 is 15 amino acids. CDR1 is SQVTM and CDR2 is ANQGSEA in the germline V gene.

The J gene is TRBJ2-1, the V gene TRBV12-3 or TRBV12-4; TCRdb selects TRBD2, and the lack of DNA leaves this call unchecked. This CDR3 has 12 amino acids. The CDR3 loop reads CASTSGSNEQFF.

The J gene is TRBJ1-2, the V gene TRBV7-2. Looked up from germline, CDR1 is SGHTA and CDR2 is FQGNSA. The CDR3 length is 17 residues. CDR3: CASSLLGSGPVGYGYTF.

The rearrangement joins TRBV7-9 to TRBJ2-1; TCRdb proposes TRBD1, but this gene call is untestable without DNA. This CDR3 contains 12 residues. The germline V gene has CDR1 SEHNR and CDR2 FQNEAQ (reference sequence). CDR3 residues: CASSLTRNEQFF.

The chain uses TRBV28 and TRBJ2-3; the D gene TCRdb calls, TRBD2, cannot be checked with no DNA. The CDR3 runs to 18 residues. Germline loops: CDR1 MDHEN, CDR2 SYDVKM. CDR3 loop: CASSSLRRGGRAGDTQYF.

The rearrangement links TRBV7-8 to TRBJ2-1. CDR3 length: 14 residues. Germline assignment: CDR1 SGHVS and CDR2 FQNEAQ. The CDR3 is CASSPTGNTNEQFF.